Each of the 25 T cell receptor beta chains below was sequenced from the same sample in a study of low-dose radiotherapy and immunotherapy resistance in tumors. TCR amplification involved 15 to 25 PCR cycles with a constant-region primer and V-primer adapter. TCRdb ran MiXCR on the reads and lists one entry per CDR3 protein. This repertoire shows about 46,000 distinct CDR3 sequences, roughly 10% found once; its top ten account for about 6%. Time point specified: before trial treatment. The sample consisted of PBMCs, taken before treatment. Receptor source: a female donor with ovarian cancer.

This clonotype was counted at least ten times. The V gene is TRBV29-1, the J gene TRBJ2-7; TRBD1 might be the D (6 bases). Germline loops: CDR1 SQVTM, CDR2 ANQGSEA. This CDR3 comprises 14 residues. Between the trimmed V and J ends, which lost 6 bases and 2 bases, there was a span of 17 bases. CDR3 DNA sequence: TGCAGCGTCGGCACAGGGTTGTCGACCTACGAGCAGTACTTC. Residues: CSVGTGLSTYEQYF.

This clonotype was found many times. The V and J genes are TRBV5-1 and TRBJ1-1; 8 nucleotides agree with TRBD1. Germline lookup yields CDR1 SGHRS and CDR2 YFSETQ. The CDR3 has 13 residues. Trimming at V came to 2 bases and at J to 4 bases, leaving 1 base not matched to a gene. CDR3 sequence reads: CASSLTGGTEAFF. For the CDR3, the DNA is TGCGCCAGCAGCTTAACAGGGGGCACTGAAGCTTTCTTT.

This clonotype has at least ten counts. The CDR3 coding sequence is TGTGCCAGCAGCTTTTCGGGCACAGATACGCAGTATTTT. As protein: CASSFSGTDTQYF. The chain uses TRBV11-2 and TRBJ2-3, with D unclear. V lost 3 bases and J 1 base, leaving 5 bases between the germline ends. Germline V gene sequence: CDR1 SGHAT, CDR2 FQNNGV. CDR3 length equals 13 residues.

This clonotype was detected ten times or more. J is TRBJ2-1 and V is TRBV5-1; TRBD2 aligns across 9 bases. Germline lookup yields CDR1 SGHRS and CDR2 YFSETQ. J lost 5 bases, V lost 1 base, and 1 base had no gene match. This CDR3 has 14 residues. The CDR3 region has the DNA TGCGCCAGCAGCTTGCGGACTAGCGACAATGAGCAGTTCTTC. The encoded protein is CASSLRTSDNEQFF.

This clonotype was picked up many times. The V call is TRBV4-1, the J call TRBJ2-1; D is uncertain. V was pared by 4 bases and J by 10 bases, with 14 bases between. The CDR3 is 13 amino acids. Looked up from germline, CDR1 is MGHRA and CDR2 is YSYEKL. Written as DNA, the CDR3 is TGCGCCAGCAGCCCCTGGGGTGACTGGGAGCAGTTCTTC. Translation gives CASSPWGDWEQFF.

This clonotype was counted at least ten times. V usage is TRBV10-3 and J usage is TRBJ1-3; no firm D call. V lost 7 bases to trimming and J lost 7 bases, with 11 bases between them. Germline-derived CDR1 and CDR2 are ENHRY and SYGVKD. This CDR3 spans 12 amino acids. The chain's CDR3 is CAITDTRNTIYF. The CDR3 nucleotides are TGTGCCATCACCGACACCCGGAACACCATATATTTT.

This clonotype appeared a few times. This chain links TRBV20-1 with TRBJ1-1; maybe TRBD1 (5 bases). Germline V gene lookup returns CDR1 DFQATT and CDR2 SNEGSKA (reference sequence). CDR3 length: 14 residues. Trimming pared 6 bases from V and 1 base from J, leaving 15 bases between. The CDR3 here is CSASGGLGNTEAFF. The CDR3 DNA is TGCAGTGCCTCGGGGGGGTTAGGGAACACTGAAGCTTTCTTT.

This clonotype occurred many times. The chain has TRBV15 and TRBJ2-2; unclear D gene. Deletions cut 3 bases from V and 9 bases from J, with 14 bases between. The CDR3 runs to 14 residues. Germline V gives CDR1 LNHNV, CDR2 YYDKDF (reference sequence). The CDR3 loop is CATSSRALPWELFF. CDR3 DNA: TGTGCCACCAGCAGCCGGGCCCTCCCGTGGGAGCTGTTTTTT.

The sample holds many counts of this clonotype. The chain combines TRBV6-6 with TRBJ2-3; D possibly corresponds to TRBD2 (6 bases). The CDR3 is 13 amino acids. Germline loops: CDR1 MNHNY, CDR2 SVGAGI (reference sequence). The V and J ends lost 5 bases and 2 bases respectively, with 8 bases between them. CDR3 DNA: TGTGCCAGCAGTCCGGGGGTCACAGATACGCAGTATTTT. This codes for CASSPGVTDTQYF.

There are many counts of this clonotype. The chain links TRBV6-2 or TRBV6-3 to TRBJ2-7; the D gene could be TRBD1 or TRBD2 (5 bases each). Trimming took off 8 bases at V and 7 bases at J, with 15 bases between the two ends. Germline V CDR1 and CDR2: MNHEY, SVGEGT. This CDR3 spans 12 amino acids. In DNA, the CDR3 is TGTGCCAGCGAACGAGGGGCCCTGGAGCAGTACTTC. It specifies CASERGALEQYF.

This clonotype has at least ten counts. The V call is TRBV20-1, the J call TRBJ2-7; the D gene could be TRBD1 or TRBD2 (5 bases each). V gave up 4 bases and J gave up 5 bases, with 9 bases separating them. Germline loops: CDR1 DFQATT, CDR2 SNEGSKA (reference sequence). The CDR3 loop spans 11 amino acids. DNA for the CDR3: TGCAGTGCTAAGGTGGGACACGAGCAGTACTTC. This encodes CSAKVGHEQYF.

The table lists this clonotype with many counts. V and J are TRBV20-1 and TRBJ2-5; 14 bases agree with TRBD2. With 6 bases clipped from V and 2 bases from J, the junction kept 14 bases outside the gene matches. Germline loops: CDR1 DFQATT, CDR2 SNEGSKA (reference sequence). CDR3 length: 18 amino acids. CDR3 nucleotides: TGCAGTGCACTACGACTAGCGGGGGGGCCGAGGAGGCAAGAGACCCAGTACTTC. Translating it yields CSALRLAGGPRRQETQYF.

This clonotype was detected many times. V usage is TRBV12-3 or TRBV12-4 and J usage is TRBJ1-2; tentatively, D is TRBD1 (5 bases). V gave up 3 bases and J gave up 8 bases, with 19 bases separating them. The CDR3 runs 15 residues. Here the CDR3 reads CASSFRDPGGQGYTF. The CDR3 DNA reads TGTGCCAGCAGTTTCCGGGACCCGGGAGGCCAGGGCTACACCTTC.

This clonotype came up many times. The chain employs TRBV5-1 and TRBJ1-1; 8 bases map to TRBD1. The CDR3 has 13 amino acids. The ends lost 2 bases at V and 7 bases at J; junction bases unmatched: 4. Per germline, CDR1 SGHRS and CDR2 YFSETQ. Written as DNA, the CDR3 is TGCGCCAGCAGCTTACCAGGGGGCGGTGAAGCTTTCTTT. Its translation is CASSLPGGGEAFF.

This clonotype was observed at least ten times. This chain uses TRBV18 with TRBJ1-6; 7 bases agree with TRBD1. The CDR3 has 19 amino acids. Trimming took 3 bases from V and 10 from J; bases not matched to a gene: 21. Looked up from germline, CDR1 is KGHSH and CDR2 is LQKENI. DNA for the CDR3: TGTGCCAGCTCACCCATACGGTTATTCGGCAACAGGGGAGTGTCACCCCTCCACTTT. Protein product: CASSPIRLFGNRGVSPLHF.

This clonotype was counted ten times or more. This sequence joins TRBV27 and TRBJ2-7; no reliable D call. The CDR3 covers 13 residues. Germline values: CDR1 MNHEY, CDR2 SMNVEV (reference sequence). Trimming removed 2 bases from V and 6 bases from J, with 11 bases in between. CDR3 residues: CASSLLKGLEQYF. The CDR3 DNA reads TGTGCCAGCAGTTTACTCAAAGGGCTCGAGCAGTACTTC.

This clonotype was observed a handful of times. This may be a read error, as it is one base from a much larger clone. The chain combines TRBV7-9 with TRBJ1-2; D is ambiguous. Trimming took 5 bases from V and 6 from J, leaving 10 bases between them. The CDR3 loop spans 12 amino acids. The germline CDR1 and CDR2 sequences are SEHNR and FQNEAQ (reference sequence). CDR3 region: CASSDITHGYTF. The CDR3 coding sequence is TGTGCCAGCAGCGACATCACCCATGGCTACACCTTC.

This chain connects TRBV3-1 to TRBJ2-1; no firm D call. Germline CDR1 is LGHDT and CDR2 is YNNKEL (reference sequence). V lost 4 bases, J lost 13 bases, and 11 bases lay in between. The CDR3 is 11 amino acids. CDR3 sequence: CASSPGETQFF. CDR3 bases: TGTGCCAGCAGCCCTGGAGAGACCCAGTTCTTC.

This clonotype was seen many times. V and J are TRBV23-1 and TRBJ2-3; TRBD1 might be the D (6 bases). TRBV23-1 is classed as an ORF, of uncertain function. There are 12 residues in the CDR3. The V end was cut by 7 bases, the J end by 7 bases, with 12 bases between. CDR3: CASTQGFHTQYF. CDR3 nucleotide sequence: TGCGCCAGCACACAGGGTTTTCATACGCAGTATTTT.

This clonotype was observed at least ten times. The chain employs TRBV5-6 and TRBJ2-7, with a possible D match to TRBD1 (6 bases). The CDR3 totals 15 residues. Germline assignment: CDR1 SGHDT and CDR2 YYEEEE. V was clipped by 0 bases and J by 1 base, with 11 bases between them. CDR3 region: CASSLGGQGSYEQYF. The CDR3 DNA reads TGTGCCAGCAGCTTGGGGGGGCAGGGTTCCTACGAGCAGTACTTC.

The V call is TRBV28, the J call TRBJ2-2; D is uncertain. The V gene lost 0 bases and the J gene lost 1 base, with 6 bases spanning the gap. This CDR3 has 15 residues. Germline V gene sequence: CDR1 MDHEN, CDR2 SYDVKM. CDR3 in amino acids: CASSLWARNTGELFF. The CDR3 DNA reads TGTGCCAGCAGTTTATGGGCCAGGAACACCGGGGAGCTGTTTTTT. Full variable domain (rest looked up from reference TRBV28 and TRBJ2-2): DVKVTQSSRYLVKRTGEKVFLECVQDMDHENMFWYRQDPGLGLRLIYFSYDVKMKEKGDIPEGYSVSREKKERFSLILESASTNQTSMYLCASSLWARNTGELFFGEGSRLTVL.

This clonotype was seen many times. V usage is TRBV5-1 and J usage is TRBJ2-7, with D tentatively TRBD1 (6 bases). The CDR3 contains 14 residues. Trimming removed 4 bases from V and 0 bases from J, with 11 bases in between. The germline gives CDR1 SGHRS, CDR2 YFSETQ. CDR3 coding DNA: TGCGCCAGCAGCCCGGACAGTGACTCCTACGAGCAGTACTTC. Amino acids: CASSPDSDSYEQYF. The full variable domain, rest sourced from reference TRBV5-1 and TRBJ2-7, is KAGVTQTPRYLIKTRGQQVTLSCSPISGHRSVSWYQQTPGQGLQFLFEYFSETQRNKGNFPGRFSGRQFSNSRSEMNVSTLELGDSALYLCASSPDSDSYEQYFGPGTRLTVT.

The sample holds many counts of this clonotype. The CDR3 region has the DNA TGTGCCAGCACCGGCCCCGGGACAGCAACCTACGAGCAGTACTTC. It is translated as CASTGPGTATYEQYF. The chain uses TRBV6-2 or TRBV6-3 and TRBJ2-7; 7 nucleotides agree with TRBD1. Losses at the gene ends were 7 bases for V and 2 bases for J; bases not matched to a gene: 11. The germline CDR1 and CDR2 sequences are MNHEY and SVGEGT. The CDR3 covers 15 residues.

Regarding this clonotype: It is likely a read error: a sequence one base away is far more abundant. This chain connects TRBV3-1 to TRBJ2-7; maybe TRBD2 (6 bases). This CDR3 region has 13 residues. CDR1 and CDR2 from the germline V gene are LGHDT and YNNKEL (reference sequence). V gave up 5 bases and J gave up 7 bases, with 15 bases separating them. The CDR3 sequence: CASSGGSYNEQYF. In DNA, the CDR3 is TGTGCCAGCAGCGGGGGGTCTTACAATGAGCAGTACTTC.

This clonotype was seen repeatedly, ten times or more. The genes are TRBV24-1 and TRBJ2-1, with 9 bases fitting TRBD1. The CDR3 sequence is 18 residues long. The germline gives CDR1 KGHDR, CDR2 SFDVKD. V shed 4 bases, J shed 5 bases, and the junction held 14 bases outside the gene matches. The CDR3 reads CATSDPTGTGTNDNEQFF. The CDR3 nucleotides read TGTGCCACCAGTGACCCTACCGGGACAGGGACTAACGACAATGAGCAGTTCTTC.